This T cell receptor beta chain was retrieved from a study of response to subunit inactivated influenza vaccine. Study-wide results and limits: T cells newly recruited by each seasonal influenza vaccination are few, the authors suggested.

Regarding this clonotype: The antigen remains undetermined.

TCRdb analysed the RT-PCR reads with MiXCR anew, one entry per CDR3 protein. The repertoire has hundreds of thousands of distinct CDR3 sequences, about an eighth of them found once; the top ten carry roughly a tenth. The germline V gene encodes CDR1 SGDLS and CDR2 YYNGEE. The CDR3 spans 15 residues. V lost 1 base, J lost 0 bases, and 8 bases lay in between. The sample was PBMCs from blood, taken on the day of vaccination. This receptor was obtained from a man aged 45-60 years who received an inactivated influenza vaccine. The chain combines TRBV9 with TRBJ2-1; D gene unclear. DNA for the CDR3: TGTGCCAGCAGCGTAAGGGCAGACTCCTACAATGAGCAGTTCTTC. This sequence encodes CASSVRADSYNEQFF.